Each of the 4 T cell receptor beta chains below was sequenced from the same sample in a study of shared clonotypes between healthy human individuals. Measured with immunoSEQ multiplex PCR; TCRdb has only the in-frame clones, and not every one. The repertoire consists of about 1 million clones, with approximately 72% occurring once and the leading ten covering 1.4% to 1.5%. Sequencing was performed on memory CD4+ T cells sorted from blood. The subset was: CD45RA-negative fraction. These receptors were obtained from a man aged 18-30 years in good health.

The sample holds many counts of this clone. The same CDR3 arises from other DNA sequences in this sample as well. The chain recombines TRBV14 with TRBJ2-7, with a possible D match to TRBD1 (5 bases). V shed 4 bases and J shed 1 base, with 11 bases lying between them. CDR1 SGHDN and CDR2 FVKESK come from the germline V gene. CDR3 length: 14 amino acids. CDR3 sequence reads: CASSPETASYEQYF. CDR3 nucleotide sequence: TGTGCCAGCAGCCCTGAGACAGCTTCCTACGAGCAGTACTTC.

Only a few counts were recorded for this clone. The chain has TRBV7-8 and TRBJ2-5; 8 nucleotides agree with TRBD2. Trimming removed 6 bases from V and 1 base from J; junction bases left unmatched: 13. The CDR3 is 17 amino acids. The germline V gene encodes CDR1 SGHVS and CDR2 FQNEAQ. For the CDR3, the DNA is TGTGCCAGCAGACCCATCCGTAGCGGGGATTCCCAAGAGACCCAGTACTTC. This sequence encodes CASRPIRSGDSQETQYF.

The V gene is TRBV9, the J gene TRBJ2-5; 8 bases map to TRBD1. Germline loops: CDR1 SGDLS, CDR2 YYNGEE. CDR3 length: 17 amino acids. Unmatched junction bases numbered 12, after V lost 0 bases and J lost 5 bases. This CDR3 is CASSVEGRQGASETQYF. The CDR3 bases are TGTGCCAGCAGCGTAGAAGGACGCCAGGGGGCTTCTGAGACCCAGTACTTC.

This sequence joins TRBV2 and TRBJ2-3; D might be TRBD2 (5 bases). V dropped 6 bases and J dropped 2 bases, with 12 bases sitting between them. CDR3 length: 14 residues. CDR1 is SNHLY and CDR2 is FYNNEI in the germline V gene. The CDR3 protein is CASSGMADTDTQYF. Here the CDR3 DNA reads TGTGCCAGCAGCGGGATGGCAGACACAGATACGCAGTATTTT. Filled out from reference TRBV2 and TRBJ2-3, the complete variable domain reads EPEVTQTPSHQVTQMGQEVILRCVPISNHLYFYWYRQILGQKVEFLVSFYNNEISEKSEIFDDQFSVERPDGSNFTLKIRSTKLEDSAMYFCASSGMADTDTQYFGPGTRLTVL.